One sample yielded the 22 T cell receptor beta chains listed below, sequenced in a study of blood T cells in healthy people across ages. The second PCR ran about 7 to 12 cycles with a sample-barcoded 5' primer and J-beta primers. TCRdb redid the calling of the 5' RACE reads with MiXCR, one entry per CDR3 protein. Here the sample spans around 1,800,000 distinct CDR3 sequences, 30% to 40% being singletons. The sequencing input was blood. These receptors were collected from a human donor in good health.

Worth noting for this clonotype: The junction departs from germline at one end; a sequencing error may be responsible. The J gene is TRBJ2-3, the V gene TRBV6-2 or TRBV6-3; D may match TRBD1 or TRBD2 (6 bases each). Germline CDR1 reads MNHEY; CDR2 reads SVGEGT. The CDR3 is 17 residues long. CDR3 in amino acids: CAGSPGWGAAFSDTQYF. For the CDR3, the DNA is TGTGCCGGCAGCCCCGGTTGGGGGGCCGCGTTTTCAGATACGCAGTATTTT.

This clonotype was detected only a few times. The chain combines TRBV7-9 with TRBJ2-7; D remains unclear. The V end was cut by 5 bases, the J end by 2 bases, with 13 bases between. Germline V gene data show CDR1 as SEHNR and CDR2 as FQNEAQ (reference sequence). The CDR3 runs to 14 residues. CDR3 sequence: CASSHQDGAYEQYF. The CDR3 DNA follows: TGTGCCAGCAGCCATCAGGACGGAGCCTACGAGCAGTACTTC.

This clonotype was counted once. The chain combines TRBV7-6 with TRBJ2-1; no reliable D call. This CDR3 comprises 16 residues. The V gene lost 1 base and the J gene lost 10 bases, with 20 bases spanning the gap. Germline lookup yields CDR1 SGHVS and CDR2 FNYEAQ. The CDR3 here is CASSLGRPLSSYEQFF. The CDR3 DNA follows: TGTGCCAGCAGCTTAGGGCGCCCTCTTAGCTCCTACGAGCAGTTCTTC.

This clonotype was detected only once. V gene TRBV7-9 combines with J gene TRBJ2-5, with unresolved D. V shed 0 bases and J shed 5 bases, with 13 bases lying between them. The CDR3 consists of 15 residues. CDR1 and CDR2 (germline): SEHNR, FQNEAQ (reference sequence). The CDR3: CASSLALPVGETQYF. In DNA form, the CDR3 reads TGTGCCAGCAGCTTAGCACTCCCGGTTGGGGAGACCCAGTACTTC.

The chain has TRBV7-2 and TRBJ2-3; D gene ambiguous. This CDR3 comprises 14 residues. The germline CDR1 and CDR2 sequences are SGHTA and FQGNSA. The germline V and J ends were trimmed by 0 bases and 3 bases, with 7 bases remaining between them. As DNA, the CDR3 is TGTGCCAGCAGCTTAGCGGTTCATACAGATACGCAGTATTTT. This encodes CASSLAVHTDTQYF.

This clonotype was observed many times. This chain connects TRBV6-5 to TRBJ2-1, with D uncertain. Germline V gene lookup returns CDR1 MNHEY and CDR2 SVGAGI. Trimming left V 6 bases short and J 3 bases short, with 6 bases between. The CDR3 covers 12 residues. In DNA form, the CDR3 reads TGTGCCAGCAGCCCAAACTACAATGAGCAGTTCTTC. This encodes CASSPNYNEQFF.

The chain joins TRBV7-2 to TRBJ1-6, with TRBD1 as a possible D gene (6 bases). CDR3 size: 15 residues. CDR1 SGHTA and CDR2 FQGNSA come from the germline V gene. V was shortened by 5 bases and J by 7 bases, with 15 bases between the two germline ends. The chain's CDR3 is CASSIGTLGNSPLHF. The CDR3 coding sequence is TGTGCCAGCAGCATAGGGACATTGGGAAATTCACCCCTCCACTTT.

This chain uses TRBV5-1 with TRBJ1-1; the D gene is possibly TRBD1 (6 bases). V lost 0 bases and J 0 bases, leaving 9 bases between the germline ends. This CDR3 has 15 amino acids. Germline loops: CDR1 SGHRS, CDR2 YFSETQ. CDR3 sequence reads: CASSLEYRVNTEAFF. The DNA for the CDR3 is TGCGCCAGCAGCTTGGAGTACAGGGTGAACACTGAAGCTTTCTTT.

The rearrangement links TRBV6-6 to TRBJ2-5; TRBD2 matches at 11 bases. Germline V lookup: CDR1 MNHNY, CDR2 SVGAGI (reference sequence). V lost 6 bases, J lost 2 bases, and 5 bases stayed unmatched. The CDR3 length is 15 residues. The chain's CDR3 is CASRDSGGEQETQYF. DNA for the CDR3: TGTGCCAGCAGGGATAGCGGGGGGGAGCAAGAGACCCAGTACTTC.

The chain combines TRBV5-5 with TRBJ1-4; no reliable D call. This CDR3 has 15 amino acids. Germline assignment: CDR1 SGHKS and CDR2 YYEKEE (reference sequence). V shed 1 base and J shed 0 bases, with 7 bases lying between them. The CDR3 loop reads CASSLFQATNEKLFF. The CDR3 coding sequence is TGTGCCAGCAGCTTGTTTCAGGCAACTAATGAAAAACTGTTTTTT.

The chain employs TRBV28 and TRBJ2-7; D unclear. Per germline, CDR1 MDHEN and CDR2 SYDVKM. The CDR3 is 15 residues long. V was cut by 4 bases and J by 0 bases, with 13 bases left in between. The CDR3 protein is CASSSDPRSSYEQYF. The CDR3 DNA follows: TGTGCCAGCAGTTCAGACCCGAGGAGCTCCTACGAGCAGTACTTC.

This clonotype appeared a few times. V gene TRBV2 combines with J gene TRBJ1-5; 7 nucleotides align to TRBD1. The CDR3 sequence is 14 residues long. The germline gives CDR1 SNHLY, CDR2 FYNNEI. With 5 bases clipped from V and 6 bases from J, the junction kept 7 bases outside the gene matches. CDR3: CASSLTGQGQPQHF. The CDR3 nucleotides read TGTGCCAGCAGTCTGACAGGGCAGGGTCAGCCCCAGCATTTT. The whole variable domain, remainder taken from reference TRBV2 and TRBJ1-5, is EPEVTQTPSHQVTQMGQEVILRCVPISNHLYFYWYRQILGQKVEFLVSFYNNEISEKSEIFDDQFSVERPDGSNFTLKIRSTKLEDSAMYFCASSLTGQGQPQHFGDGTRLSIL.

This clonotype was detected only a few times. The genes are TRBV5-1 and TRBJ1-2, with a weak D call TRBD1 (5 bases). V lost 4 bases and J lost 6, with 19 bases in between. Germline V CDR1 and CDR2: SGHRS, YFSETQ. CDR3 size: 15 residues. CDR3 nucleotide sequence: TGCGCCAGCAGCGAAAGGGAGCAGGGAGGGGATGGCTACACCTTC. This gives the protein CASSEREQGGDGYTF.

The rearrangement links TRBV4-1 to TRBJ2-4, with TRBD1 identical over 11 bases. The assigned J gene may be wrong: the sequence end matches TRBJ2-7 better. The CDR3 loop spans 15 amino acids. Germline V gives CDR1 MGHRA, CDR2 YSYEKL. The CDR3 protein is CASSQRTGGWYEQYF. The CDR3 DNA reads as TGCGCCAGCAGCCAAAGGACAGGGGGCTGGTACGAGCAGTACTTC.

This clonotype was found a few times. This CDR3 is CAIKGIGADTQYF. The CDR3 bases are TGTGCCATCAAGGGCATAGGGGCAGATACGCAGTATTTT. The chain couples TRBV10-3 to TRBJ2-3; tentative D call: TRBD1 (5 bases). The V gene's germline CDR1 is ENHRY and CDR2 SYGVKD. Trimming removed 7 bases from V and 4 bases from J, with 12 bases in between. The CDR3 extends over 13 amino acids.

This chain connects TRBV3-1 to TRBJ2-2; D gene unclear. The germline V gene encodes CDR1 LGHDT and CDR2 YNNKEL (reference sequence). This CDR3 is 17 amino acids long. Between the trimmed V and J ends, which lost 4 bases and 0 bases, there was a span of 15 bases. The CDR3 loop reads CASSRSPTATNTGELFF. The CDR3 region has the DNA TGTGCCAGCAGCCGTTCTCCGACGGCCACGAACACCGGGGAGCTGTTTTTT.

This chain uses TRBV18 with TRBJ2-5; D is ambiguous. The V gene lost 2 bases and the J gene lost 0 bases, with 10 bases spanning the gap. Germline V gives CDR1 KGHSH, CDR2 LQKENI. This CDR3 comprises 15 residues. CDR3 in DNA: TGTGCCAGCTCACCATCGACCGAAAACCAAGAGACCCAGTACTTC. Encoded protein: CASSPSTENQETQYF.

This clonotype has just one count. The chain is built from TRBV9 and TRBJ1-2; 8 bases line up with TRBD1. Germline V gene data show CDR1 as SGDLS and CDR2 as YYNGEE. The length of the CDR3 is 16 residues. V lost 2 bases, J lost 6 bases, and 12 bases stayed unmatched. CDR3: CASSVPRTGRADGYTF. In DNA, the CDR3 is TGTGCCAGCAGCGTCCCTCGGACAGGGCGGGCGGATGGCTACACCTTC.

This clonotype turned up a few times. This sequence joins TRBV7-8 and TRBJ1-2, with D unclear. This CDR3 is 13 amino acids long. V lost 1 base and J lost 7, with 10 bases in between. From germline, CDR1 is SGHVS and CDR2 FQNEAQ. Here the CDR3 DNA reads TGTGCCAGCAGCTTAGGTCAAGAGGCTGGCTACACCTTC. It specifies CASSLGQEAGYTF.

This clonotype showed up just a few times. This chain uses TRBV10-3 with TRBJ2-3; D is undetermined. The CDR3 consists of 13 residues. The germline V gene has CDR1 ENHRY and CDR2 SYGVKD. The V gene lost 6 bases and the J gene lost 0 bases, with 7 bases spanning the gap. CDR3 region: CAIREGSTDTQYF. The CDR3 nucleotides read TGTGCCATCAGGGAAGGGAGCACAGATACGCAGTATTTT.

V gene TRBV7-9 combines with J gene TRBJ1-2; TRBD1 might be the D (6 bases). Trimming took 5 bases from V and 3 from J, leaving 19 bases between them. CDR1 is SEHNR, CDR2 FQNEAQ, per germline (reference sequence). The CDR3 is made up of 16 amino acids. The CDR3 sequence: CASSPLRGSADYGYTF. For the CDR3, the DNA is TGTGCCAGCAGCCCACTGAGGGGGTCCGCGGACTATGGCTACACCTTC.

This rearrangement joins TRBV18 to TRBJ1-4; D might be TRBD1 (6 bases). The CDR3 loop spans 13 amino acids. Germline-derived CDR1 and CDR2 are KGHSH and LQKENI. V was clipped by 8 bases and J by 8 bases, with 15 bases between them. This CDR3 is CASTGTSHEKLFF. The CDR3 DNA reads TGTGCCAGCACAGGGACATCACACGAAAAACTGTTTTTT.